This TCR beta chain derives from a study of T cell repertoires in cytomegalovirus infection. The CDR3 has 13 amino acids. Germline CDR1 is LNHDA and CDR2 is SQIVND (reference sequence). V lost 6 bases to trimming and J lost 7 bases, with 13 bases between them. Worth noting for this clonotype: Its specificity is not known.

A single record per CDR3 protein comes from TCRdb applying MiXCR to the reads. Of approximately 110,000 distinct CDR3 sequences in the sample, under 35% are singletons; the top ten hold around two fifths. This receptor was obtained from a human donor in good health (CMV status not recorded). Some clones in this sample may be carry-over from other donors' samples. Sequenced here: CD8+ T cells from cultured PBMCs, sampled from culture after CMV antigen stimulation. The chain links TRBV19 to TRBJ2-1; D possibly corresponds to TRBD2 (6 bases). CDR3 in DNA: TGTGCCAGTAGCCTCCAGGAGGGGAATGAGCAGTTCTTC. It is translated as CASSLQEGNEQFF.